The rows below give T cell receptor beta chains drawn from one sample of a study of shared clonotypes between healthy human individuals. Profiled with immunoSEQ multiplex PCR; TCRdb holds only in-frame clones, not every one. The sample contains a few million clones, less than 95% of which appear only once. Specimen: naive CD4+ T cells from PBMCs. These receptors were collected from a man younger than 30 in good health. Some clones in this sample may be carry-over from other donors' samples. Each CDR3 is given with its conserved first and last residue. Fields, in order: D gene, V gene, J gene, clone size, CDR3 DNA, CDR3 protein. D genes are given only for firm matches. Size is omitted from some rows. Given values are once, few, many or a class for expanded clones.

D gene: NA; V gene: TRBV2; J gene: TRBJ2-5; clone size: NA; CDR3 DNA: TGTGCCAGCACGGGTTCAGAGACCCAGTACTTC; CDR3 protein: CASTGSETQYF
D gene: NA; V gene: TRBV6-6; J gene: TRBJ2-3; clone size: NA; CDR3 DNA: TGTGCCAGCAGGATGGGAGGACAGCCCGATAGGCAGTATTTT; CDR3 protein: CASRMGGQPDRQYF
D gene: NA; V gene: TRBV29-1; J gene: TRBJ2-7; clone size: NA; CDR3 DNA: TGCAGCGCCTACATCCCGGGAGAGAAATACGAGCAGTACTTC; CDR3 protein: CSAYIPGEKYEQYF
D gene: NA; V gene: TRBV15; J gene: TRBJ1-5; clone size: NA; CDR3 DNA: TGTGCCACCAGCAGAGGCGAACTGAGCAATCAGCCCCAGCATTTT; CDR3 protein: CATSRGELSNQPQHF
D gene: NA; V gene: TRBV12-1; J gene: TRBJ2-5; clone size: NA; CDR3 DNA: TGTGCCAGCAGCTTTGCACTGTCTAGCGGGAGGGTGGGCCAAGAGACCCAGTACTTC; CDR3 protein: CASSFALSSGRVGQETQYF
D gene: TRBD2; V gene: TRBV27; J gene: TRBJ2-7; clone size: NA; CDR3 DNA: TGTGCCAGCAGTTTATCGGGAGGGGTCAAGTACTTC; CDR3 protein: CASSLSGGVKYF
D gene: NA; V gene: TRBV5-8; J gene: TRBJ2-2; clone size: NA; CDR3 DNA: TGTGCCAGCAGCCTGAAAACCGGGGAGCTGTTTTTT; CDR3 protein: CASSLKTGELFF
D gene: NA; V gene: TRBV29-1; J gene: TRBJ2-7; clone size: NA; CDR3 DNA: TGCAGCGTTGCGAGTGGGATGGGCTACGAGCAGTACTTC; CDR3 protein: CSVASGMGYEQYF
D gene: NA; V gene: TRBV5-1; J gene: TRBJ2-2; clone size: once; CDR3 DNA: TGCGCCAGCAGCCCCGCACAAATAACCGGGGAGCTGTTTTTT; CDR3 protein: CASSPAQITGELFF
D gene: NA; V gene: TRBV7-9; J gene: TRBJ2-1; clone size: NA; CDR3 DNA: TGTGCCAGCAGCCTGGGCCTAATCTGGGAGCAGTTCTTC; CDR3 protein: CASSLGLIWEQFF
D gene: NA; V gene: TRBV28; J gene: TRBJ2-7; clone size: NA; CDR3 DNA: TGTGCCAGCACCCCCCGACTAACCTACGAGCAGTACTTC; CDR3 protein: CASTPRLTYEQYF
D gene: NA; V gene: TRBV28; J gene: TRBJ2-7; clone size: NA; CDR3 DNA: TGTGCCAGCAGGAGCCGGGCGGCCCACTCCTACGAGCAGTACTTC; CDR3 protein: CASRSRAAHSYEQYF
D gene: NA; V gene: TRBV7-9; J gene: TRBJ2-7; clone size: few; CDR3 DNA: TGTGCCAGCAGCTTAGATTTCCGTGTTAGCGAGCAGTACTTC; CDR3 protein: CASSLDFRVSEQYF
D gene: NA; V gene: TRBV4-2; J gene: TRBJ2-7; clone size: NA; CDR3 DNA: TGTGCCAGCAGCCAAGAAAAAGGGTCGAACTACGAGCAGTACTTC; CDR3 protein: CASSQEKGSNYEQYF
D gene: TRBD1; V gene: TRBV5-4; J gene: TRBJ2-2; clone size: NA; CDR3 DNA: TGTGCCAGCAGCTCAGACTGGACAGGGAACACCGGGGAGCTGTTTTTT; CDR3 protein: CASSSDWTGNTGELFF
D gene: TRBD2; V gene: TRBV27; J gene: TRBJ2-1; clone size: NA; CDR3 DNA: TGTGCCAGCAGTTTACGGCCCTTACTAGCGGGAACTCGGAGCTCCTACAATGAGCAGTTCTTC; CDR3 protein: CASSLRPLLAGTRSSYNEQFF
D gene: TRBD1; V gene: TRBV7-9; J gene: TRBJ2-3; clone size: NA; CDR3 DNA: TGTGCCAGCAGCTCCGGGACAGCTCGCACAGATACGCAGTATTTT; CDR3 protein: CASSSGTARTDTQYF
D gene: NA; V gene: TRBV5-1; J gene: TRBJ2-7; clone size: NA; CDR3 DNA: TGCGCCAGCAGCTTGACCCGGGGGTACGAGCAGTACTTC; CDR3 protein: CASSLTRGYEQYF
D gene: TRBD1; V gene: TRBV6-5; J gene: TRBJ2-7; clone size: once; CDR3 DNA: TGTGCCAGCAGTTTTAGTCGGGGGACAGGGGGGCGCGAGCAGTACTTC; CDR3 protein: CASSFSRGTGGREQYF
D gene: NA; V gene: TRBV28; J gene: TRBJ2-3; clone size: NA; CDR3 DNA: TGTGCCAGCAGATGGGGGTCGAACACAGATACGCAGTATTTT; CDR3 protein: CASRWGSNTDTQYF
D gene: NA; V gene: TRBV18; J gene: TRBJ2-7; clone size: NA; CDR3 DNA: TGTGCCAGCTCACCGTATGAGGGGTCTGGCGAGCAGTACTTC; CDR3 protein: CASSPYEGSGEQYF
D gene: NA; V gene: TRBV19; J gene: TRBJ1-5; clone size: NA; CDR3 DNA: TGTGCCAGTAGTATGCGGACAGTTAGCAATCAGCCCCAGCATTTT; CDR3 protein: CASSMRTVSNQPQHF
D gene: TRBD2; V gene: TRBV15; J gene: TRBJ2-7; clone size: NA; CDR3 DNA: TGTGCCACCAGCAGGCTGACGGGAGGGTTGGAGCAGTACTTC; CDR3 protein: CATSRLTGGLEQYF
D gene: NA; V gene: TRBV28; J gene: TRBJ2-7; clone size: NA; CDR3 DNA: TGTGCCAGCAGTTTCGGAGGGTCCAACTACGAGCAGTACTTC; CDR3 protein: CASSFGGSNYEQYF
D gene: NA; V gene: TRBV7-3; J gene: TRBJ2-7; clone size: NA; CDR3 DNA: TGTGCCAGCAGCTTAACGGGGACGGTCTACGAGCAGTACTTC; CDR3 protein: CASSLTGTVYEQYF
D gene: NA; V gene: TRBV21-1; J gene: TRBJ2-3; clone size: NA; CDR3 DNA: TGTGCCAGCAGCAAAATTTCCCCTAGCGGGAGAATGGATACGCAGTATTTT; CDR3 protein: CASSKISPSGRMDTQYF
D gene: NA; V gene: TRBV5-1; J gene: TRBJ1-5; clone size: NA; CDR3 DNA: TGCGCCAGCAGCCCCGACTATAGCAATCAGCCCCAGCATTTT; CDR3 protein: CASSPDYSNQPQHF
D gene: NA; V gene: TRBV11-2; J gene: TRBJ1-3; clone size: NA; CDR3 DNA: TGTGCCAGCAGCGACGCCTCTACGAACACCATATATTTT; CDR3 protein: CASSDASTNTIYF
D gene: NA; V gene: TRBV6-1; J gene: TRBJ2-5; clone size: NA; CDR3 DNA: TGTGCCAGCAGCCGGGACTACCAAGAGACCCAGTACTTC; CDR3 protein: CASSRDYQETQYF